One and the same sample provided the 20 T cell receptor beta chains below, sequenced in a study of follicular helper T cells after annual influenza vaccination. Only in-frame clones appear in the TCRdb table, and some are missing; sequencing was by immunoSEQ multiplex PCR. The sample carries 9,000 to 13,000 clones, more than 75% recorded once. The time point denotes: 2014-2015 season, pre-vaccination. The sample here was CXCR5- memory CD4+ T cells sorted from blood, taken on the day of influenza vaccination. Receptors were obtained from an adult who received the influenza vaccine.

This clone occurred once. CDR3 coding DNA: TGTGCCAGCAGTTCGGGCCGCCAGATAGCCTATCAGCCCCAGCATTTT. Translation: CASSSGRQIAYQPQHF. V is TRBV6-6 and J is TRBJ1-5; D is uncertain. Germline V lookup: CDR1 MNHNY, CDR2 SVGAGI (reference sequence). This CDR3 region has 16 residues. V was clipped by 4 bases and J by 5 bases, with 18 bases between them.

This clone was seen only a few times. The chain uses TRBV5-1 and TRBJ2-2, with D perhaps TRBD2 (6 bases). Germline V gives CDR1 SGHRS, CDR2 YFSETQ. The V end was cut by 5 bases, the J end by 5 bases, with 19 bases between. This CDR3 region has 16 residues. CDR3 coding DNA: TGCGCCAGCAGACCGTTGGAGGGCCGTGGGACCGGGGAGCTGTTTTTT. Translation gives CASRPLEGRGTGELFF.

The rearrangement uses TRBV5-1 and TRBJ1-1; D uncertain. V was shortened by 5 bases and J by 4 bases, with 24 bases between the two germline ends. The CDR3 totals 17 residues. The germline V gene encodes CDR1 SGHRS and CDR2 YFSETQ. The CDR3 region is CASRSAGGSAEGTEAFF. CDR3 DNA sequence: TGCGCCAGCAGATCTGCGGGAGGGTCCGCGGAGGGCACTGAAGCTTTCTTT.

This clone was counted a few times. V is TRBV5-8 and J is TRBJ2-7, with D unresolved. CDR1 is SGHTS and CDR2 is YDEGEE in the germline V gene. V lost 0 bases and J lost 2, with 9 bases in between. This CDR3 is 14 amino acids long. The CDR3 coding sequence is TGTGCCAGCAGCTTGGCCGCGACTGCCTACGAGCAGTACTTC. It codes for CASSLAATAYEQYF. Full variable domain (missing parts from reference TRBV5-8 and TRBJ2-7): EAGVTQSPTHLIKTRGQQATLRCSPISGHTSVYWYQQALGLGLQFLLWYDEGEERNRGNFPPRFSGRQFPNYSSELNVNALELEDSALYLCASSLAATAYEQYFGPGTRLTVT.

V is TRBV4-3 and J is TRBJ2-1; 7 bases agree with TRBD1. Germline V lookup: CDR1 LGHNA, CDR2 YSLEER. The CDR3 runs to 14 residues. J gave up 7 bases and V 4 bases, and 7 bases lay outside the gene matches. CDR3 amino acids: CASSPGQLENEQFF. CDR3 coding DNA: TGCGCCAGCAGCCCGGGACAGCTTGAAAATGAGCAGTTCTTC.

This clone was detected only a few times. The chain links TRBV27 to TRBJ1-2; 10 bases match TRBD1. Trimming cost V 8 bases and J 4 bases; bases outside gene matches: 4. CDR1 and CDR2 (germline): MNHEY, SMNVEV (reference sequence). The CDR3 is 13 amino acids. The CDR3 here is CASYRTGGYGYTF. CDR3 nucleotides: TGTGCCAGCTATCGGACAGGGGGCTATGGCTACACCTTC.

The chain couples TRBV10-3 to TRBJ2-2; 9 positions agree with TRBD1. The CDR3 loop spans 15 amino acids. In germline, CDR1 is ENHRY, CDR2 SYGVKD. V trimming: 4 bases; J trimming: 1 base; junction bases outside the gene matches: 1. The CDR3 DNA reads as TGTGCCATCAGTGGACAGGGGGAGAACACCGGGGAGCTGTTTTTT. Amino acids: CAISGQGENTGELFF.

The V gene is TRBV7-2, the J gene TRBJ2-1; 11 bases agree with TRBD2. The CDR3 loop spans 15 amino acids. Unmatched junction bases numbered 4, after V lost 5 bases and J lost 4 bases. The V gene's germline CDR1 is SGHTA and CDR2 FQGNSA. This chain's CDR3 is CASSQGLAEYNEQFF. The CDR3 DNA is TGTGCCAGCAGCCAGGGACTAGCGGAGTACAATGAGCAGTTCTTC.

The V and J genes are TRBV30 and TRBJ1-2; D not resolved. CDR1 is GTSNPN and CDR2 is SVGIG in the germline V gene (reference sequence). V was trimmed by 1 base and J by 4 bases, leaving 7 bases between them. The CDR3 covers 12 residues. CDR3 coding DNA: TGTGCCTGGAGTGCCTCTGGCTATGGCTACACCTTC. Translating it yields CAWSASGYGYTF.

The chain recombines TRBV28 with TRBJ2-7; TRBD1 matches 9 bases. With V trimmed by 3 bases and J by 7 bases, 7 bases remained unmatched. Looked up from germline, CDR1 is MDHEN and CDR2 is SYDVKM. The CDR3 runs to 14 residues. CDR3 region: CASSLSGTGREQYF. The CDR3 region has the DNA TGTGCCAGCAGTTTGTCAGGGACAGGGAGGGAGCAGTACTTC.

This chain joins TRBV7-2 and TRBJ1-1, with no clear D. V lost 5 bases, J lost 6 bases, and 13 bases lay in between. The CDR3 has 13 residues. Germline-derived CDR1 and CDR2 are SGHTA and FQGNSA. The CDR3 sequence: CASSNAAASEAFF. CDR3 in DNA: TGTGCCAGCAGCAATGCGGCGGCCTCTGAAGCTTTCTTT.

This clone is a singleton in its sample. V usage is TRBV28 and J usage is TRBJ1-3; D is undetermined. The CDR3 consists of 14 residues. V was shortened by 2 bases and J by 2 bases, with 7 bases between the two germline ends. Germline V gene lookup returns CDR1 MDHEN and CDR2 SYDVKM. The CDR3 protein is CASSLRVTGNTIYF. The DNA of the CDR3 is TGTGCCAGCAGTTTACGAGTGACTGGAAACACCATATATTTT.

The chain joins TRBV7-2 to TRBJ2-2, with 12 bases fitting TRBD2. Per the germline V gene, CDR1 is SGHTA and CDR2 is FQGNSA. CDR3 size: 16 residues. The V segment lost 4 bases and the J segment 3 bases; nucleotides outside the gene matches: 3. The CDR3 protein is CASSSLAGGYTGELFF. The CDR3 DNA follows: TGTGCCAGCAGCTCGCTAGCGGGGGGGTACACCGGGGAGCTGTTTTTT.

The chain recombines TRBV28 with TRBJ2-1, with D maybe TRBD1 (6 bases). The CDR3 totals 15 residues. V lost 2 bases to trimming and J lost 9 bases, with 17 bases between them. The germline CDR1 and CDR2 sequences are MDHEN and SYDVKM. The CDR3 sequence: CASSLVDPARGEQFF. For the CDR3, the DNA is TGTGCCAGCAGTTTAGTGGACCCGGCCAGGGGTGAGCAGTTCTTC.

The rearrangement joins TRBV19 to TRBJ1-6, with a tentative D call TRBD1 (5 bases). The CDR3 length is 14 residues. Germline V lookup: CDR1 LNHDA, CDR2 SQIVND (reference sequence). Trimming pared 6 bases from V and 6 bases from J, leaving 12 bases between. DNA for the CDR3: TGTGCCAGTAGGCCGACAGCCGGTAATTCACCCCTCCACTTT. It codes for CASRPTAGNSPLHF.

CDR3 region: CASSLVSSGVSTDTQYF. The CDR3 bases are TGTGCCAGCAGCTTAGTTTCTAGCGGGGTTAGCACAGATACGCAGTATTTT. V usage is TRBV7-8 and J usage is TRBJ2-3; 9 bases fit TRBD2. Germline assignment: CDR1 SGHVS and CDR2 FQNEAQ. With V trimmed by 1 base and J by 0 bases, 5 bases remained unmatched. The CDR3 has 17 residues.

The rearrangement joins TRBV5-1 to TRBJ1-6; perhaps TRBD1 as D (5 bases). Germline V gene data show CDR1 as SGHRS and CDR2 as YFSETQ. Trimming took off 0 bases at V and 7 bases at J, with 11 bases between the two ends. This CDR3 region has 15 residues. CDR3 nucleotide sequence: TGCGCCAGCAGCTTGGAAGGGGTTGGGAATTCACCCCTCCACTTT. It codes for CASSLEGVGNSPLHF.

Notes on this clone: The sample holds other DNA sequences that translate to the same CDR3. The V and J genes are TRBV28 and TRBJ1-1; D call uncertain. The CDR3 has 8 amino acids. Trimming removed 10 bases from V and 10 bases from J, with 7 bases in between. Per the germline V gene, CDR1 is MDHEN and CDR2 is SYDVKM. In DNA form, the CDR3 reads TGTGCCACCAGCGGAGCTTTCTTT. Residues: CATSGAFF.

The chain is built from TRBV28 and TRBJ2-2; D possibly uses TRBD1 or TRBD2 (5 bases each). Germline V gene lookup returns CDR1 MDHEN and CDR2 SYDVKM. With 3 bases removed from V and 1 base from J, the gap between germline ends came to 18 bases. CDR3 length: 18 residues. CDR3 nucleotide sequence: TGTGCCAGCAGTTTCGCTCGGGACCGCGATAGGAACACCGGGGAGCTGTTTTTT. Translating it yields CASSFARDRDRNTGELFF.

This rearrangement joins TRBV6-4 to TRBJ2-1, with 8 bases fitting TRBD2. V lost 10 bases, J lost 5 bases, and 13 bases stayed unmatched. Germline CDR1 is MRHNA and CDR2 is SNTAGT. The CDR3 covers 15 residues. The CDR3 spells CATPRMRGVNNEQFF. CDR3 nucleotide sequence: TGTGCCACCCCTAGGATGCGGGGGGTCAACAATGAGCAGTTCTTC.